This TCR beta chain was recovered during a study of identical twins. Regarding the study as a whole: Abundant cord blood beta clonotypes carried fewer insertions; memory repertoires showed none.

To note about this clonotype: The antigen is not known.

This CDR3 has 14 amino acids. Deletions cut 4 bases from V and 3 bases from J, with 13 bases between. From germline, CDR1 is SGDLS and CDR2 YYNGEE. TCRdb independently ran MiXCR on the 5' RACE reads; one entry per CDR3 protein. Found here are about 470,000 distinct CDR3 sequences, 20% to 30% of them singletons; the top ten hold approximately 2.9%. This sample also appeared in a second study, on T cells expressing NK-cell markers. That report notes: A handful of donors likewise had their CD3+CD56-NKG2C+ fraction led by these clonotypes.

The rearrangement uses TRBV9 and TRBJ2-5, with D perhaps matching TRBD1 (6 bases). Sequences were obtained from CD4+ T cells sorted from blood. The sequence derives from a young woman in good health. The CDR3 nucleotides read TGTGCCAGCAGCCCAGGGGTATCGGAAGAGACCCAGTACTTC. The encoded protein is CASSPGVSEETQYF.